This T cell receptor beta chain emerged from a study of shared clonotypes between healthy human individuals (dated by TCRdb to the early 2020s). About the full investigation: The cohort included a few men and a couple of women between 18 and 49 years of age. For each donor, CD4 naive and CD4 memory were each given three plates, CD8 naive was given two plates, and CD8 memory was given one plate. To estimate repertoire size and how much clonotypes are shared between individuals, the study performed deep sequencing of blood TCR repertoires from a handful of healthy adults. Libraries were prepared and TCR repertoires were sequenced by different laboratories using diverse techniques, in order to increase sequencing depth and limit assay-specific biases. Per donor, leukapheresis produced somewhere between about 0.94 and 10 billion PBMCs.

TCR CDR3 regions were amplified from genomic DNA by multiplex PCR using the deep immunoSEQ assay. Genomic DNA extracted from each cell subset was distributed evenly over all wells of several immunoSEQ 96-well plates, and each plate served as one replicate. For sorted subsets, roughly 200 ng of genomic DNA, equivalent to some 30,000 T cell genomes, went into each replicate PCR. The purified libraries were quantified using a Qubit 3.0 fluorometer, sized with a Bioanalyzer 2100, and then quantified again using the KAPA Library Quantification kit. Every immunoSEQ 96-well plate was sequenced on a separate single-read 150-cycle Illumina NextSeq 550 flow cell. Concerning the study's data processing: The immunoSEQ output contained only junctional sequences without quality scores, so filtering could not match that applied to full-length reads. Sequences were annotated with PyIR, a Python wrapper for IgBLAST v1.9, using IMGT germline references to assign V/J genes and CDR3. Reads were filtered out if the reads had weak V/J assignments (E-value above 1e-6), no CDR3, stop codons, out-of-frame junctions, or ambiguous translated residues. V3J clonotypes were defined by identical inferred V gene, J gene, and CDR3 amino acid sequence. Percentage overlap between repertoires was calculated by dividing the number of shared unique clonotypes by the size of the smaller repertoire. Three approaches were used to assess repertoire richness: RTK rarefaction, the Chao1 estimator, and Recon v2.1 estimates of unobserved clonotypes. OLGA was used to compute generation probabilities for all TCRbeta clonotypes that the gDNA method yielded from a few donors. Held by TCRdb, this immuneACCESS table contains in-frame sequences only and omits some clones. Under half of the omission traces to an unresolved V gene where checked; the cause of the rest is unknown. V, J and clone size derive from that table, while D and trimming were established from the DNA sequence. The sample table holds some 700,000 clones, of which less than 95% were seen once. Of the sample, less than 40% is held by the ten largest clones.

Regarding this clone: Its cognate antigen has yet to be identified. It has no much larger one-base neighbor in the sample; base qualities were not kept.

Study-level results and caveats: Estimated clonotype richness was generally larger for naive than for memory subsets. Incomplete sequencing was indicated by rarefaction of sorted-subset datasets, despite the large sequencing depth. Higher generation probabilities were observed for clonotypes shared by all four sorted-subset donors than for non-shared clonotypes. The small number of donors limited the genetic and exposure-history diversity represented. Based on pairwise subsampling, the degree of clonotype sharing among donors was expected to be affected by sequencing depth. Sampling was restricted to blood, and TCR repertoires in tissue are likely to differ from TCR repertoires in blood. Sharing across a few donors was observed for about 5% of naive CD4, over 3% of naive CD8, about 2.3% of memory CD4, and roughly 0.43% of memory CD8 clonotypes.

Healthy HIV-negative adults with no recently reported acute infections or vaccinations were included as donors. Every donor was a Caucasian adult residing in Nashville, Tennessee, USA. CD8 memory samples consisted of magnetically selected CD45RO+ cells combined with CCR7-negative CD45RA+ effector memory (TemRA) cells. Blood was obtained by leukapheresis, after which PBMCs were separated by Ficoll-Histopaque density gradient centrifugation and cryopreserved in liquid nitrogen vapor phase. Analytical flow cytometry was used to check the purity and quantity of every magnetically sorted T cell population. From each sorted fraction, genomic DNA was isolated and quantified by UV absorbance on a Nanodrop 2000c. The junction carries 16 bases between V and J, which are trimmed by 0 bases and 3 bases respectively. The CDR3 spans 16 residues, from the cysteine through the phenylalanine. Only the CDR3 DNA stays, 48 bases, in frame from base 1. Taken from the germline V gene, the CDR1 and CDR2 loops are SGHRS and YFSETQ.

The clonotype comes from a man between 18 and 35 years old in good health. Some clones in this sample may be carry-over from other donors' samples. The sample consisted of memory CD8+ T cells from PBMCs. The sample's cell subset or site label, in plain terms: CD45RO+ cells pooled with CCR7-negative TemRA cells. The chain employs TRBV5-1 and TRBJ2-7; the D gene is perhaps TRBD2, on 5 matching bases. This receptor has the CDR3 CASSLASRTDFYEQYF. The nucleotide sequence is given as TGCGCCAGCAGCTTGGCCAGTAGAACGGACTTCTACGAGCAGTACTTC.